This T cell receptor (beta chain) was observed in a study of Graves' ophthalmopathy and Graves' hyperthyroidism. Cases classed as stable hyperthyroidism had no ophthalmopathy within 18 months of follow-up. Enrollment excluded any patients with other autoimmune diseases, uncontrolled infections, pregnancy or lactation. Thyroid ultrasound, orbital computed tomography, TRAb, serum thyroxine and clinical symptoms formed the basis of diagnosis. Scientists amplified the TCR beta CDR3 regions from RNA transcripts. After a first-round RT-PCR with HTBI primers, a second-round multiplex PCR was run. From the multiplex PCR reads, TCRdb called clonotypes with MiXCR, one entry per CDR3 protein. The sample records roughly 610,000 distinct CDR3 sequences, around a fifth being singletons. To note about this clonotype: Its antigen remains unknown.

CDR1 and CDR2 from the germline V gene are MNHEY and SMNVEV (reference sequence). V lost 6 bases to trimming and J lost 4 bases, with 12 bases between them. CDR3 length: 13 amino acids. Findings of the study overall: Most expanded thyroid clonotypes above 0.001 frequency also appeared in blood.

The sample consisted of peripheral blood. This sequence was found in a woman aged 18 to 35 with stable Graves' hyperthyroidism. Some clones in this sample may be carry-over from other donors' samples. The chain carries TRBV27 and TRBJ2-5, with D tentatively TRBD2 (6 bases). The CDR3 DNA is TGTGCCAGCAGCCCGGGAGCCCTAGAGACCCAGTACTTC. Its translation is CASSPGALETQYF.